The next 4 T cell receptor beta chains were all read from a single sample in a study of T cell repertoires in ileal Crohn's disease. Clones were read by immunoSEQ multiplex PCR, and TCRdb kept only the in-frame ones, dropping some. The sample has around 9,700 clones; around nine tenths are singletons. Described time point: inflamed ileum from the surgical specimen. Material: ileal tissue. Receptors were obtained from an adult with Crohn's disease.

The rearrangement links TRBV11-2 to TRBJ2-7; no reliable D call. The V and J ends lost 2 bases and 7 bases respectively, with 12 bases between them. CDR1 is SGHAT and CDR2 is FQNNGV in the germline V gene. The CDR3 length is 13 residues. CDR3 nucleotide sequence: TGTGCCAGCAGCTTATATGTCTCCTTAGAGCAGTACGTC. Its protein product is CASSLYVSLEQYV.

The chain is built from TRBV5-6 and TRBJ1-1; no clear D. The length of the CDR3 is 16 residues. CDR1 and CDR2 from the germline V gene are SGHDT and YYEEEE. V lost 1 base and J 8 bases, leaving 21 bases between the germline ends. The CDR3 region has the DNA TGTGCCAGCAGCTTGTCCCAGGCCATGACCTCTTGGGAAGCTTTCTTT. This encodes CASSLSQAMTSWEAFF.

V usage is TRBV6-6 and J usage is TRBJ2-1; TRBD1 might be the D (6 bases). Trimming took off 3 bases at V and 3 bases at J, with 12 bases between the two ends. From germline, CDR1 is MNHNY and CDR2 SVGAGI (reference sequence). CDR3 length equals 15 residues. In DNA form, the CDR3 reads TGTGCCAGCAGTTATCGGGCAGGGGACTACAATGAGCAGTTCTTC. Protein sequence: CASSYRAGDYNEQFF.

The rearrangement joins TRBV5-4 to TRBJ2-3; 7 bases are a match to TRBD2. Germline loops: CDR1 SGHNT, CDR2 YYREEE (reference sequence). This CDR3 has 16 amino acids. J lost 8 bases, V lost 4 bases, and 16 bases had no gene match. CDR3 sequence: CASSPGGGSGLTTQYF. In nucleotides, the CDR3 is TGTGCCAGCAGCCCCGGGGGAGGGTCGGGACTCACTACGCAGTATTTT.